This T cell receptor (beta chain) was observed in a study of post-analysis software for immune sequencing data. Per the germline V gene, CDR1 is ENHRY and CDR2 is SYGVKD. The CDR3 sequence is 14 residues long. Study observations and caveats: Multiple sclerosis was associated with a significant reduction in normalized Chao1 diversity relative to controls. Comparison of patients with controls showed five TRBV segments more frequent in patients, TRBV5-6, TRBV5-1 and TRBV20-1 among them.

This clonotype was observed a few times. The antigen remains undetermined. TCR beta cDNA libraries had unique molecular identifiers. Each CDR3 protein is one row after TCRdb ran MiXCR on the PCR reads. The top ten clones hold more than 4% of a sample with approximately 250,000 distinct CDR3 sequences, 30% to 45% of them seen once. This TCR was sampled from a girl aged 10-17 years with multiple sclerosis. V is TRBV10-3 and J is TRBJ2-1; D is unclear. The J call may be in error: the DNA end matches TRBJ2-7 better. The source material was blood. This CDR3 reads CAIRTEISYNEQYF. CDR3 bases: TGTGCCATCCGTACGGAGATTTCCTACAATGAGCAGTACTTC.